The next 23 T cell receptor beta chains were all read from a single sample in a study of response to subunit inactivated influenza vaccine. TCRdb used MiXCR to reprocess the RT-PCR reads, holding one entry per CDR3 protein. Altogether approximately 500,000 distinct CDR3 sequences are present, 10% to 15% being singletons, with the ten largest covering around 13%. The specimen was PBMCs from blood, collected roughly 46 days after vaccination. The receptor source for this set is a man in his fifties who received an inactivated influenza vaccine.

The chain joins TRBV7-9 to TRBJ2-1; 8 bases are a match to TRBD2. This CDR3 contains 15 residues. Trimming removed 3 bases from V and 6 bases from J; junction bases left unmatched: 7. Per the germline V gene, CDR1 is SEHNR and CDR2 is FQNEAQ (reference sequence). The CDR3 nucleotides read TGTGCCAGCAGCTTTCTCAGCGGGGGTGGCAATGAGCAGTTCTTC. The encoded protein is CASSFLSGGGNEQFF.

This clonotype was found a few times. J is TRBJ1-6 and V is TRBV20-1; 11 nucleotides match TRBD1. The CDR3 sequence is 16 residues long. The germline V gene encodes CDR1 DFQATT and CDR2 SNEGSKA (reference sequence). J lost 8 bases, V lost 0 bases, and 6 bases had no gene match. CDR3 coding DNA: TGCAGTGCTAGAGATCTAGGACAGGGGGCTGATTCACCCCTCCACTTT. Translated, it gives CSARDLGQGADSPLHF.

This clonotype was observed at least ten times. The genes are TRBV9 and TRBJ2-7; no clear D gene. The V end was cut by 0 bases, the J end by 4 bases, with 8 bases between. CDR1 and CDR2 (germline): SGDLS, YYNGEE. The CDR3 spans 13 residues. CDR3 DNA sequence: TGTGCCAGCAGCGTAGGAGCTGCATACGAGCAGTACTTC. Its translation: CASSVGAAYEQYF.

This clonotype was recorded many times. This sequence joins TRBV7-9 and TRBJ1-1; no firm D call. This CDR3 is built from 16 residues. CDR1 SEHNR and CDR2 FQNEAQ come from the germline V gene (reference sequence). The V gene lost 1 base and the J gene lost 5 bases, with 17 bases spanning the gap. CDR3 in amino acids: CASSLDVSPSGTEAFF. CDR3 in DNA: TGTGCCAGCAGCTTAGATGTTAGCCCGTCGGGGACTGAAGCTTTCTTT.

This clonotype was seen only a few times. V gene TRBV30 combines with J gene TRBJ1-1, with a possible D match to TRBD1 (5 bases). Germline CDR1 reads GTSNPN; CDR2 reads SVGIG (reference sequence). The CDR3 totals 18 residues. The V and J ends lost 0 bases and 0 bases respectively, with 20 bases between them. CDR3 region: CAWSVRRGIPPVNTEAFF. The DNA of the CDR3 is TGTGCCTGGAGTGTACGACGGGGCATTCCCCCGGTGAACACTGAAGCTTTCTTT.

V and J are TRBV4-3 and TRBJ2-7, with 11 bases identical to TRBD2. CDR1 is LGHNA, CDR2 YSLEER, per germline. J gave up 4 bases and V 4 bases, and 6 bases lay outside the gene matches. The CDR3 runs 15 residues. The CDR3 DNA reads TGCGCCAGCAGCCCCTTAGCGGGGGGGGCATACGAGCAGTACTTC. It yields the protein CASSPLAGGAYEQYF.

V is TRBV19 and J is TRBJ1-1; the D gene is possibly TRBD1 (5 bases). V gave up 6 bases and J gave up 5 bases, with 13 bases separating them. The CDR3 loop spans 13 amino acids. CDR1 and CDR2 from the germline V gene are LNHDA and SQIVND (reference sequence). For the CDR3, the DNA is TGTGCCAGTAGGGACCCAGGGTTAACTGAAGCTTTCTTT. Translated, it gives CASRDPGLTEAFF.

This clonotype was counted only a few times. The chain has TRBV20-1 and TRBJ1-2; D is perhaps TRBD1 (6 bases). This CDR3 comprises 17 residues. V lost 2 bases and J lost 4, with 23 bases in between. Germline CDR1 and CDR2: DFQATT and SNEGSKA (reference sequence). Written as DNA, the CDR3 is TGCAGTGCTAGACCCACAGCGGAACAGGGTCTTTTCTATGGCTACACCTTC. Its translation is CSARPTAEQGLFYGYTF.

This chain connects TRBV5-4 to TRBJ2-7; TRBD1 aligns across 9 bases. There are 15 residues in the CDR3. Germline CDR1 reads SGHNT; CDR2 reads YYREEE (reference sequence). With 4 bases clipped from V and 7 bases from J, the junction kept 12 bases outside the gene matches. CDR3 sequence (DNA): TGTGCCAGCAGCCCACCCGGGACAGGGTCGAGGGAGCAGTACTTC. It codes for CASSPPGTGSREQYF.

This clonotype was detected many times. The CDR3 reads CAISESTSSNTGELFF. In nucleotides, the CDR3 is TGTGCCATCAGTGAGTCAACTAGCTCGAACACCGGGGAGCTGTTTTTT. The chain has TRBV10-3 and TRBJ2-2, with TRBD2 as a possible D gene (6 bases). The CDR3 totals 16 residues. The germline V and J ends were trimmed by 0 bases and 0 bases, with 8 bases remaining between them. CDR1 is ENHRY and CDR2 is SYGVKD in the germline V gene.

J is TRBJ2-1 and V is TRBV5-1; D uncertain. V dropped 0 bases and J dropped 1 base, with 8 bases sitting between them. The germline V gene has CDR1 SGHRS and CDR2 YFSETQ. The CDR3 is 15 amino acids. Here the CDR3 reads CASSLERFSYNEQFF. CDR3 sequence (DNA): TGCGCCAGCAGCTTGGAGAGGTTTTCCTACAATGAGCAGTTCTTC. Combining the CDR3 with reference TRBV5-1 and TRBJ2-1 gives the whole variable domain KAGVTQTPRYLIKTRGQQVTLSCSPISGHRSVSWYQQTPGQGLQFLFEYFSETQRNKGNFPGRFSGRQFSNSRSEMNVSTLELGDSALYLCASSLERFSYNEQFFGPGTRLTVL.

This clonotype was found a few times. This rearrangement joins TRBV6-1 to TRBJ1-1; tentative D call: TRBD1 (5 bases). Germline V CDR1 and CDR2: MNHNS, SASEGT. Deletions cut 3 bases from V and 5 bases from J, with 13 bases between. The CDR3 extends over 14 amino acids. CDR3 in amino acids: CASSDPGGRTEAFF. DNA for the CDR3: TGTGCCAGCAGTGACCCCGGGGGTAGGACTGAAGCTTTCTTT.

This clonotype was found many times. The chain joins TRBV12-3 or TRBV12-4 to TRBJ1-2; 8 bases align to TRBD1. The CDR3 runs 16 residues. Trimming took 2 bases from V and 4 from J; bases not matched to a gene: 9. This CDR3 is CASSLSPRGQGYGYTF. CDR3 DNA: TGTGCCAGCAGTTTATCTCCCAGGGGGCAAGGCTATGGCTACACCTTC.

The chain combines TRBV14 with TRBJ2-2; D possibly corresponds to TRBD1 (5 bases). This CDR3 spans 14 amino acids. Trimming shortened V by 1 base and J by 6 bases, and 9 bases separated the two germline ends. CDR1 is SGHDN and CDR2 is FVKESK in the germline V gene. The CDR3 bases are TGTGCCAGCAGCCAAGTTTCACAGGCCGGGGAGCTGTTTTTT. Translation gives CASSQVSQAGELFF.

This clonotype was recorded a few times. CDR3 nucleotides: TGTGCCAGCAGCCGTGGGCTAGCGGGAGGACCCGCCTACAATGAGCAGTTCTTC. This encodes CASSRGLAGGPAYNEQFF. The chain employs TRBV4-2 and TRBJ2-1, with 11 bases matching TRBD2. With V trimmed by 4 bases and J by 2 bases, 10 bases remained unmatched. Germline V CDR1 and CDR2: LGHNA, YNFKEQ. The CDR3 is 18 amino acids.

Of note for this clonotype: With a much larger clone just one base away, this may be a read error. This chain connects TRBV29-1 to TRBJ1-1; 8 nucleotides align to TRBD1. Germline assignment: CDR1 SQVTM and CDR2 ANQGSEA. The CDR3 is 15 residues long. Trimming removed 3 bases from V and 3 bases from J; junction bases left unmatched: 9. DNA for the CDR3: TGCAGCGTTGACAGGACAGGGTGCACGGACACTGAAGCTTTCTTT. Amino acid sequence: CSVDRTGCTDTEAFF.

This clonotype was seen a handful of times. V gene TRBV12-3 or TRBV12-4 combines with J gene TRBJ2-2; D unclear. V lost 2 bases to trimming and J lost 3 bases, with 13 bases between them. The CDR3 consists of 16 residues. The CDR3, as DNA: TGTGCCAGCAGTTTACTCCCAAGTATGGACACCGGGGAGCTGTTTTTT. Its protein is CASSLLPSMDTGELFF.

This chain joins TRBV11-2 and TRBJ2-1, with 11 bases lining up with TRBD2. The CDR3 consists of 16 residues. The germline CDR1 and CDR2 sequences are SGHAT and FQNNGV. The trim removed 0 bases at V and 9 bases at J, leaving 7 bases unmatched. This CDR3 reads CASSLERLAGGSEQFF. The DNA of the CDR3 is TGTGCCAGCAGCTTAGAAAGGCTAGCGGGGGGCAGTGAGCAGTTCTTC.

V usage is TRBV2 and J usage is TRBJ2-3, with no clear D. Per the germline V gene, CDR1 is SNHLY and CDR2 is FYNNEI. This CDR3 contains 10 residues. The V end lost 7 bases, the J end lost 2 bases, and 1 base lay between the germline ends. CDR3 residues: CASNTDTQYF. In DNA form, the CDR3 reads TGTGCCAGCAACACAGATACGCAGTATTTT. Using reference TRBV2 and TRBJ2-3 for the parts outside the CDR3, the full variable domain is EPEVTQTPSHQVTQMGQEVILRCVPISNHLYFYWYRQILGQKVEFLVSFYNNEISEKSEIFDDQFSVERPDGSNFTLKIRSTKLEDSAMYFCASNTDTQYFGPGTRLTVL.

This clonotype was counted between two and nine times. CDR3 in DNA: TGCAGTGCTAGAGGACAGAACACCGGGGAGCTGTTTTTT. Its protein product is CSARGQNTGELFF. This rearrangement joins TRBV20-1 to TRBJ2-2; D remains ambiguous. Trimming removed 1 base from V and 1 base from J, with 4 bases in between. Germline-derived CDR1 and CDR2 are DFQATT and SNEGSKA (reference sequence). The CDR3 is 13 amino acids.

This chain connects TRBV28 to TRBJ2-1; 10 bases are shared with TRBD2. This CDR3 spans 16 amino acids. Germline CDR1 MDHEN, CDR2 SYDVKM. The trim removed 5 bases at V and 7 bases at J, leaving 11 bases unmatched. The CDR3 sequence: CASSVPLAGAGNEQFF. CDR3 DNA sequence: TGTGCCAGCAGTGTCCCTCTAGCGGGAGCGGGAAATGAGCAGTTCTTC.

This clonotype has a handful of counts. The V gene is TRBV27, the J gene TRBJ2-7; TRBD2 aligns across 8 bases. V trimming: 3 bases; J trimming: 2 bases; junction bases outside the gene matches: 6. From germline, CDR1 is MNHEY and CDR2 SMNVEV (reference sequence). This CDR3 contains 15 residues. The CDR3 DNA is TGTGCCAGCAGTTTCCAAGGACTAGCCGCCTACGAGCAGTACTTC. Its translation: CASSFQGLAAYEQYF.

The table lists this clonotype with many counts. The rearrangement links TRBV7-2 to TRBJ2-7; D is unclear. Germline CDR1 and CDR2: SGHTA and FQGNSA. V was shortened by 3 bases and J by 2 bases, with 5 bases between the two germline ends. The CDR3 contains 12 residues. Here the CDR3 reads CASSLGTYEQYF. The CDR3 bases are TGTGCCAGCAGCTTGGGGACCTACGAGCAGTACTTC. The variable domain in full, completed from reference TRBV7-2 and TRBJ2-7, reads GAGVSQSPSNKVTEKGKDVELRCDPISGHTALYWYRQSLGQGLEFLIYFQGNSAPDKSGLPSDRFSAERTGGSVSTLTIQRTQQEDSAVYLCASSLGTYEQYFGPGTRLTVT.